The text below deals with one TCR beta chain. The data stem from a study of T cell responses to AZD1222 COVID-19 vaccine. The method was immunoSEQ multiplex PCR; TCRdb's version includes in-frame clones alone and lacks a portion of them. The sample shows approximately 27,000 clones, around 90% of them seen only once. This CDR3 comprises 17 residues. CDR1 is SGHTA, CDR2 FQGNSA, per germline. Trimming cost V 0 bases and J 3 bases; bases outside gene matches: 3. Source: peripheral blood, taken on day 0 of AZD1222 vaccination. The clonotype was recovered from an adult in good health. The V and J genes are TRBV7-2 and TRBJ2-1; 12 bases are a match to TRBD2. CDR3 coding DNA: TGTGCCAGCAGCTTAGCGTCTAGCGGGAGGGTCTACAATGAGCAGTTCTTC. This codes for CASSLASSGRVYNEQFF.